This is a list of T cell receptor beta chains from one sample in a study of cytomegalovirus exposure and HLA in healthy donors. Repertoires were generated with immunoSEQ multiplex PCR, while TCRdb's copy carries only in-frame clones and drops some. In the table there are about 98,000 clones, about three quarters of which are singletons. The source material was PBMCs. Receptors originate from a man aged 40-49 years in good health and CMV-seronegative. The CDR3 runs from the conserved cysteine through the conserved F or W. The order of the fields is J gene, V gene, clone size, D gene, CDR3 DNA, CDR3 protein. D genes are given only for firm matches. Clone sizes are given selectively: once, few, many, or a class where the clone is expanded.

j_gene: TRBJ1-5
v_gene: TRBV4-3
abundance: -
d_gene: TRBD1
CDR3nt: TGCGCCAGCAGCCAAGGGACAGGCGACAATCAGCCCCAGCATTTT
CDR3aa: CASSQGTGDNQPQHF

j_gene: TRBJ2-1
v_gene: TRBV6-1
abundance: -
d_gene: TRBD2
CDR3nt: TGTGCCAGCGGACCAGCGGGGGGCCTGAATGAGCAGTTCTTC
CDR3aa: CASGPAGGLNEQFF

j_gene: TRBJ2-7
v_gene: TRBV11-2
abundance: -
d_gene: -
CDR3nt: TGTGCCAGCAGCACGCGACGGGTCTCCTACGAGCAGTACTTC
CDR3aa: CASSTRRVSYEQYF

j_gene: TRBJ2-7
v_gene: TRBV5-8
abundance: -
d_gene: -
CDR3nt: TGTGCCAGCAGCGTGACAGACAGGACCTCCTACGAGCAGTACTTC
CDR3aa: CASSVTDRTSYEQYF

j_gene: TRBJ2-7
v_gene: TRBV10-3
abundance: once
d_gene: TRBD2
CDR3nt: TGTGCCATCAGACTAGCGGGGATCTACGAGCAGTACTTC
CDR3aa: CAIRLAGIYEQYF

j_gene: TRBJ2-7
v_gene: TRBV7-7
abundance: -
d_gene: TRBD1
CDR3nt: TGTGCCAGCAGGCAATGGGGACAGGGGGAAACATACGAGCAGTACTTC
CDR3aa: CASRQWGQGETYEQYF

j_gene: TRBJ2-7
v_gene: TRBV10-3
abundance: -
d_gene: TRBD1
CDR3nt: TGTGCCATCACTGACAGGGGATCGGCCTACGAGCAGTACTTC
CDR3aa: CAITDRGSAYEQYF

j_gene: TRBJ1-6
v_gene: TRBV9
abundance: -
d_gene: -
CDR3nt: TGTGCCAGCAGCGTACTCGGGGTAAATTCACCCCTCCACTTT
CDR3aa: CASSVLGVNSPLHF

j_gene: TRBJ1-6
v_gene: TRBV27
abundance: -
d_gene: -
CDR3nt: TGTGCCAGCAGTTTTAGCTCCTATAATTCACCCCTCCACTTT
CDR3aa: CASSFSSYNSPLHF

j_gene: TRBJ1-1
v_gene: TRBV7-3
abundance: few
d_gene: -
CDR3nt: TGTGCCAGCAGCCCATCGGGAGGCTCGAACACTGAAGCTTTCTTT
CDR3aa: CASSPSGGSNTEAFF

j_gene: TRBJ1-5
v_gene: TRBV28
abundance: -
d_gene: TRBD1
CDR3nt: TGTGCCAGCACCAAAGGTTCCGAGGTATCAGGGGGGTATAGCAATCAGCCCCAGCATTTT
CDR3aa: CASTKGSEVSGGYSNQPQHF

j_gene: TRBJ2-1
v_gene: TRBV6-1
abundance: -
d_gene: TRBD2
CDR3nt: TGTGCCAGCAGTGAAGGGACTAGCGGGGGGGCCCATGAGCAGTTCTTC
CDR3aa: CASSEGTSGGAHEQFF

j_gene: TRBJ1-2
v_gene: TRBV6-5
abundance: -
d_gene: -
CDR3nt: TGTGCCAGCAGGCGACAGGTTTATGGCTACACCTTC
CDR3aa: CASRRQVYGYTF

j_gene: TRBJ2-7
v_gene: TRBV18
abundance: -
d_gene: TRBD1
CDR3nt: TGTGCCAGCTCTCCGACAGGGCGCGAGCAGTACTTC
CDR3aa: CASSPTGREQYF

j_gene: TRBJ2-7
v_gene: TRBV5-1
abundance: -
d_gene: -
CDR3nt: TGCGCCAGCAGCTTGGATACGGGACACCCTTCCTACGAGCAGTACTTC
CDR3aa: CASSLDTGHPSYEQYF

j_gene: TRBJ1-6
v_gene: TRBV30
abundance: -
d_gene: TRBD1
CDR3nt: TGTGCCTGGAGCGGGGACAGGAGGACTTCACCCCTCCACTTT
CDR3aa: CAWSGDRRTSPLHF

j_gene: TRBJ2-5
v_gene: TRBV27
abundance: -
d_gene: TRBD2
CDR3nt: TGTGCCAGCAGTCGGACTAGTCTTACAGAGACCCAGTACTTC
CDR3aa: CASSRTSLTETQYF

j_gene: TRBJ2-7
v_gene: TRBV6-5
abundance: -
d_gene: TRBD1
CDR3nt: TGTGCCAGCAGTTACGGAGGACAGGGTACGAACTACGAGCAGTACTTC
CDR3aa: CASSYGGQGTNYEQYF

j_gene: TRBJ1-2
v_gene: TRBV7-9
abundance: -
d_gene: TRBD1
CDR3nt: TGTGCCAGCAGCCAGGGACAGGGGGTCTATGGCTACACCTTC
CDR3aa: CASSQGQGVYGYTF

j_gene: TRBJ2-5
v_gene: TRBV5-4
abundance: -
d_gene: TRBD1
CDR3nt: TGTGCCAGCACCTTACAGGGGGGAGTCCAAGAGACCCAGTACTTC
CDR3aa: CASTLQGGVQETQYF

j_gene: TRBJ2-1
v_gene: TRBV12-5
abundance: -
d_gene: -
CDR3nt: TGTGCTAGTGGTTTGAGGTTGACAGATTCCTCCTACAATGAGCAGTTCTTC
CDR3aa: CASGLRLTDSSYNEQFF

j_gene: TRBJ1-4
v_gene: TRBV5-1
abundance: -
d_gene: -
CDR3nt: TGCGCCAGCAGCATGGGGGCTTGGCGAAGCAATGAAAAACTGTTTTTT
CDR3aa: CASSMGAWRSNEKLFF

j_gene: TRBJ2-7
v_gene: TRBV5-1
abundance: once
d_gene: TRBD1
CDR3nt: TGCGCCAGCAGCTCGACAGGGGGCAATTCCTACGAGCAGTACTTC
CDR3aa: CASSSTGGNSYEQYF

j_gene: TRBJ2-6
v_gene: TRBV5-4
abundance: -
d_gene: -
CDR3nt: TGTGCCAGCAGCTTGCGCGGCCGCGGCTCTGGGGCCAACGTCCTGACTTTC
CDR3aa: CASSLRGRGSGANVLTF

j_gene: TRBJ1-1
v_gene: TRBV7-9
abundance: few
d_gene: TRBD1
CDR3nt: TGTGCCAGCAGCGAGGGACAGAAGAACACTGAAGCTTTCTTT
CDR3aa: CASSEGQKNTEAFF

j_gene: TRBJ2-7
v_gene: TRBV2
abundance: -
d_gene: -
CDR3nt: TGTGCCAGCACACGTAGCATCGGACGGGGGGAGCAGTACTTC
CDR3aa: CASTRSIGRGEQYF

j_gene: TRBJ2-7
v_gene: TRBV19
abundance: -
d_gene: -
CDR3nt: TGTGCCAGTAGTCTCCATCAGGGGCTAGGGCAAAACGAGCAGTACTTC
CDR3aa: CASSLHQGLGQNEQYF

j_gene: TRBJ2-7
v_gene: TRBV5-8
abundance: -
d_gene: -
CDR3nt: TGTGCCAGCAGCTTAGCCGCAGGGCGCTACGAGCAGTACTTC
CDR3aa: CASSLAAGRYEQYF

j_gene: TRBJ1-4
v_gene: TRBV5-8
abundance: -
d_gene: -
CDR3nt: TGTGCCAGCAGTGGAGGACGGATTAATGAAAAACTGTTTTTT
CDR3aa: CASSGGRINEKLFF

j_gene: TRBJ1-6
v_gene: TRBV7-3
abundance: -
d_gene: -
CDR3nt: TGTGCCAGCAGTTTACTCGACAGGAACAATAATTCACCCCTCCACTTT
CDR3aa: CASSLLDRNNNSPLHF

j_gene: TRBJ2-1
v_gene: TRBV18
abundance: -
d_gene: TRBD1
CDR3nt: TGTGCCAGCTCACCACGGACAGGGGACAATGAGCAGTTCTTC
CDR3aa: CASSPRTGDNEQFF

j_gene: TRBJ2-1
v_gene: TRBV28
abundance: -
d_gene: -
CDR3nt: TGTGCCAGCAGTTTAGCGGGGGGCAGGGGGTCGGGGGATGAGCAGTTCTTC
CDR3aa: CASSLAGGRGSGDEQFF

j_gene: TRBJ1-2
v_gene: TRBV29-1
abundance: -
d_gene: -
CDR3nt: TGCAGCGCCTTGAAGCCTAACTATGGCTACACCTTC
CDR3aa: CSALKPNYGYTF

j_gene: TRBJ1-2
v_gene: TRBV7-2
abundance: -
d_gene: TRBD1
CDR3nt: TGTGCCAGCACCCGAGACAGGGCTAACTATGGCTACACCTTC
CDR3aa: CASTRDRANYGYTF

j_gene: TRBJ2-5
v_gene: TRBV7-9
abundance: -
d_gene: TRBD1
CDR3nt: TGTGCCAGCAGCTTAGCGGGACAGGGGGGAAGAGAGACCCAGTACTTC
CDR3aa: CASSLAGQGGRETQYF

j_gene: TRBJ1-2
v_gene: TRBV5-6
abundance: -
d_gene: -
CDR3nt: TGTGCCAGCAGCTTACAACAGCCATATGGCTACACCTTC
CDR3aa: CASSLQQPYGYTF

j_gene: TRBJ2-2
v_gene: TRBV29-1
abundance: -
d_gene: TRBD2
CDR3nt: TGCAGCGTTTCGGGAATCCTTAGCGGGGGAGACACCGGGGAGCTGTTTTTT
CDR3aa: CSVSGILSGGDTGELFF

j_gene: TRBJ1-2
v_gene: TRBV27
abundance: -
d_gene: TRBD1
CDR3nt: TGTGCCAGCAGCCGTGGACAGGGGGACTATGGCTACACCTTC
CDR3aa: CASSRGQGDYGYTF

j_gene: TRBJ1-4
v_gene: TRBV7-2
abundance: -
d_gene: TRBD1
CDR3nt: TGTGCCAGCAGCGACAGGGTGGCTAATGAAAAACTGTTTTTT
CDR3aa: CASSDRVANEKLFF

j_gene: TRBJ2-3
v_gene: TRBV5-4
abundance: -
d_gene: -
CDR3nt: TGTGCCAGCGGCCAGGGCACAGATACGCAGTATTTT
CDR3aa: CASGQGTDTQYF

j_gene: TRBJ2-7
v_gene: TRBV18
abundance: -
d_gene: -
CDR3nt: TGTGCCAGCTCACCAATAGGCAGGGGGGTGAGCTCCTACGAGCAGTACTTC
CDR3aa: CASSPIGRGVSSYEQYF

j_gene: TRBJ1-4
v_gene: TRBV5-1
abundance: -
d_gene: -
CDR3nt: TGCGCCAGCAGCTTGTTTGGGGCGACTAATGAAAAACTGTTTTTT
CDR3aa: CASSLFGATNEKLFF

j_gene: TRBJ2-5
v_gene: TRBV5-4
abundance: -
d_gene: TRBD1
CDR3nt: TGTGCCAGCAGTGAGGGGGACAGGGAGACCCAGTACTTC
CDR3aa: CASSEGDRETQYF

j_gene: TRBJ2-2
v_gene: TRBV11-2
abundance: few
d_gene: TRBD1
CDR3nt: TGTGCCAGCAGCTCGAGCGACAGGGCGAACACCGGGGAGCTGTTTTTT
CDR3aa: CASSSSDRANTGELFF

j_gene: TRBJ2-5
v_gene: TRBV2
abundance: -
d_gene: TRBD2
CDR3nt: TGTGCCAGCAGGCCCGGGACTAGCGGGGGGGCCTCCCTAGAGACCCAGTACTTC
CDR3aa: CASRPGTSGGASLETQYF

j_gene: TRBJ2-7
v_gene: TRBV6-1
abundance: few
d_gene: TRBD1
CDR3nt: TGTGCCAGCAGTGAACCCGGGACAGGGGGCTACGAGCAGTACTTC
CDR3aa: CASSEPGTGGYEQYF

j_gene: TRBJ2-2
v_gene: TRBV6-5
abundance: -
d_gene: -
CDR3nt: TGTGCCAGCAAGGGAGTCGGGGAGCTGTTTTTT
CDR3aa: CASKGVGELFF

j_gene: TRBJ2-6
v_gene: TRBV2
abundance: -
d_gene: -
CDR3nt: TGTGCCAGCAGGGCCATAGGGGGGGACTCTAGGGCCAACGTCCTGACTTTC
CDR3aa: CASRAIGGDSRANVLTF

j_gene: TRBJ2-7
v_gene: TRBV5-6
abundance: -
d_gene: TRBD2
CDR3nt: TGTGCCAGCAACCTAGCGGGGAATCTCTACGAGCAGTACTTC
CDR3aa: CASNLAGNLYEQYF

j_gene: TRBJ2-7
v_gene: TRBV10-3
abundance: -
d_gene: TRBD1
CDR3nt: TGTGCCATCAGTGAGAGCCGGGACAGGGGACTAATACGCGAGCAGTACTTC
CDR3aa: CAISESRDRGLIREQYF

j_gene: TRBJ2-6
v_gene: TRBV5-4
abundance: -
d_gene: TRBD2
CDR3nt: TGTGCCAGCAGCATGGGACTAGCGGGGCTGTCTGGGGCCAACGTCCTGACTTTC
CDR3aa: CASSMGLAGLSGANVLTF

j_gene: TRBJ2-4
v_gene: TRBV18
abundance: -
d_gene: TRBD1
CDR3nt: TGTGCCAGCAATGACAGGGTAGCCAAAAACATTCAGTACTTC
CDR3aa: CASNDRVAKNIQYF